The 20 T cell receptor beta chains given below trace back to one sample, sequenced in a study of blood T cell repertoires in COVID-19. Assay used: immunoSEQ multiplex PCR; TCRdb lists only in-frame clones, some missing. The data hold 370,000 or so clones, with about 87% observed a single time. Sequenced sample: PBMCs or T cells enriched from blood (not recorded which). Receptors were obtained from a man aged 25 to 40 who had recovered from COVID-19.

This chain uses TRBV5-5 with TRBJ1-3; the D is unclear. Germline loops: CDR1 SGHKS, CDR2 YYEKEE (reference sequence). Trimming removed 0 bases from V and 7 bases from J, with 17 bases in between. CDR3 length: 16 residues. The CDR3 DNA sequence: TGTGCCAGCAGCTTGGCCGGCGGAGCCCTCGGGAACACCATATATTTT. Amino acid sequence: CASSLAGGALGNTIYF.

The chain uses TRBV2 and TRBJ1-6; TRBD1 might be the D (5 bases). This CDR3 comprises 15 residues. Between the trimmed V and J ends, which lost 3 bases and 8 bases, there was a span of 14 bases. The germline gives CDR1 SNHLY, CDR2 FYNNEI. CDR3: CASSEAGWEDSPLHF. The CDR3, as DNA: TGTGCCAGCAGTGAGGCAGGGTGGGAGGATTCACCCCTCCACTTT.

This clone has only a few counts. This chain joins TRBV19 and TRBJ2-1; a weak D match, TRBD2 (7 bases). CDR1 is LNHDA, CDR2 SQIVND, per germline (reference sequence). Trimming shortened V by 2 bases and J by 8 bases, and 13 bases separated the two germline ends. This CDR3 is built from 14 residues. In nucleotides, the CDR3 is TGTGCCAGTAGTATAAAAGTGGGGGGGCATGAGCAGTTCTTC. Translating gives CASSIKVGGHEQFF. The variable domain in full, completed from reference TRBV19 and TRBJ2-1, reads DGGITQSPKYLFRKEGQNVTLSCEQNLNHDAMYWYRQDPGQGLRLIYYSQIVNDFQKGDIAEGYSVSREKKESFPLTVTSAQKNPTAFYLCASSIKVGGHEQFFGPGTRLTVL.

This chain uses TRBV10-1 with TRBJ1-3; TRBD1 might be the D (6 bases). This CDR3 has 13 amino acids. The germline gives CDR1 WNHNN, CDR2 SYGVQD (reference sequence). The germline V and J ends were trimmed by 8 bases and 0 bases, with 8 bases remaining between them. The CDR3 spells CASGQSSGNTIYF. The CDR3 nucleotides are TGCGCCAGCGGACAGAGCTCTGGAAACACCATATATTTT.

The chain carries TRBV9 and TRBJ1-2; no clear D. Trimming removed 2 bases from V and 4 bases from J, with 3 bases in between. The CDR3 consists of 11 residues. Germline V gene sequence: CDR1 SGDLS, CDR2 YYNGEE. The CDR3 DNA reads TGTGCCAGCAGCGTCGGCTATGGCTACACCTTC. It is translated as CASSVGYGYTF.

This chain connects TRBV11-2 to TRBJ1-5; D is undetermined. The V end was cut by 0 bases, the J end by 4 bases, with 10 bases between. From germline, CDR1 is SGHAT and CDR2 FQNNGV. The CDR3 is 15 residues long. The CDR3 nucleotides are TGTGCCAGCAGCTTAGACGGGTTAGCAAATCAGCCCCAGCATTTT. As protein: CASSLDGLANQPQHF.

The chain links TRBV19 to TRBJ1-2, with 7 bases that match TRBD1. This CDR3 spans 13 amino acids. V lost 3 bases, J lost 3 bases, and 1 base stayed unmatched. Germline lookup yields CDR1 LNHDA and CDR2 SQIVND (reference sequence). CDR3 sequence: CASSIGQDYGYTF. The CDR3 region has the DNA TGTGCCAGTAGTATCGGACAGGACTATGGCTACACCTTC.

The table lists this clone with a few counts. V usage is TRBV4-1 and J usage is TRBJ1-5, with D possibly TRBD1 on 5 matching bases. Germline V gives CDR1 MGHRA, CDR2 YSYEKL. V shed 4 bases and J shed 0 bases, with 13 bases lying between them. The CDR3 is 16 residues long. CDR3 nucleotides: TGCGCCAGCAGCCGCGGGGACTCCCCTAGCAATCAGCCCCAGCATTTT. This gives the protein CASSRGDSPSNQPQHF.

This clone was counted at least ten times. The CDR3 bases are TGCGCCAGCAGCCAAGGACAGGAACCGTCTAATGAAAAACTGTTTTTT. This gives the protein CASSQGQEPSNEKLFF. The chain links TRBV4-1 to TRBJ1-4; D is possibly TRBD1 (6 bases). V lost 1 base, J lost 3 bases, and 12 bases lay in between. This CDR3 has 16 amino acids. The V gene's germline CDR1 is MGHRA and CDR2 YSYEKL.

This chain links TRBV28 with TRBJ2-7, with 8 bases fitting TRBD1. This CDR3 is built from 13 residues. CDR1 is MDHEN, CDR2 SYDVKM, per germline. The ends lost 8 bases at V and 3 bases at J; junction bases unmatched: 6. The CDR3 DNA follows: TGTGCCAGCGCAAGGGACAGGAGCTACGAGCAGTACTTC. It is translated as CASARDRSYEQYF.

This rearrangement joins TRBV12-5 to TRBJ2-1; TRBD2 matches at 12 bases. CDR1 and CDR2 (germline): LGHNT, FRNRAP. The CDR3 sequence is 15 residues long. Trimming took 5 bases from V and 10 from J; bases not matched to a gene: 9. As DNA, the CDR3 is TGTGCTAGTGGTCGGACTAGCGGGGCCCAGGGGGAGCAGTTCTTC. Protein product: CASGRTSGAQGEQFF.

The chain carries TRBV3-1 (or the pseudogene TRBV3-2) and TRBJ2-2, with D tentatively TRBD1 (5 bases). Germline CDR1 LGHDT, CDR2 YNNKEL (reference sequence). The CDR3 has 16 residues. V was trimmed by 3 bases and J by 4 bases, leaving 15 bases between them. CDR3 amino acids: CASSHVPGKGTGELFF. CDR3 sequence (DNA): TGTGCCAGCAGCCATGTCCCAGGGAAGGGCACCGGGGAGCTGTTTTTT.

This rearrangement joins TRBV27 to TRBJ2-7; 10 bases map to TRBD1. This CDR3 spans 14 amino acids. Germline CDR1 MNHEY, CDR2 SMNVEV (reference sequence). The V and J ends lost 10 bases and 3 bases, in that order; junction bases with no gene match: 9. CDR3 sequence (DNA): TGTGCCACAATTCCGGGACAGGGGTTCTACGAGCAGTACTTC. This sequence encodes CATIPGQGFYEQYF.

This CDR3 is CASSLRGGTDTQYF. DNA of the CDR3: TGTGCCAGCAGTTTACGGGGGGGCACAGATACGCAGTATTTT. The rearrangement links TRBV27 to TRBJ2-3, with 7 bases that match TRBD2. This CDR3 contains 14 residues. V lost 2 bases, J lost 1 base, and 0 bases stayed unmatched. Germline CDR1 reads MNHEY; CDR2 reads SMNVEV (reference sequence).

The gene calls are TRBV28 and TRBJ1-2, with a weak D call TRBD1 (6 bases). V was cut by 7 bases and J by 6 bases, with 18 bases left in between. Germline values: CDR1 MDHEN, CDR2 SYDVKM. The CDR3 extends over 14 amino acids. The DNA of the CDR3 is TGTGCCAGCACGACCCCAGGGGCCCACGATGGCTACACCTTC. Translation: CASTTPGAHDGYTF.

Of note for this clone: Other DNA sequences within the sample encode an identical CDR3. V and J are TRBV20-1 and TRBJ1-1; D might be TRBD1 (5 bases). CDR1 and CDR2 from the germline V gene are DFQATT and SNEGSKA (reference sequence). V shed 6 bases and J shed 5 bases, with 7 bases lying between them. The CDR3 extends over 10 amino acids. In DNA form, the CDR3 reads TGCAGTGCGGGGGGGACTGAAGCTTTCTTT. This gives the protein CSAGGTEAFF.

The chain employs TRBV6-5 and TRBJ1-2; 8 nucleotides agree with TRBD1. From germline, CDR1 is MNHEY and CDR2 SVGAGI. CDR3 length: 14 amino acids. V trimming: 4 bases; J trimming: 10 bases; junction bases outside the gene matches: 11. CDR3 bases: TGTGCCAGCAGTTCCCCCGGGACAGGCTCAGACTACACCTTC. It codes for CASSSPGTGSDYTF.

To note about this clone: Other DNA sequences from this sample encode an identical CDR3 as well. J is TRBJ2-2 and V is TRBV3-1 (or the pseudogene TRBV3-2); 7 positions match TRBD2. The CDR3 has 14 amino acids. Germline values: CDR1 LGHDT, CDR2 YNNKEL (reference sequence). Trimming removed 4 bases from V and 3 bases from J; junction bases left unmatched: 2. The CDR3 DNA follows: TGTGCCAGCAGCCGCGGGGGACACACCGGGGAGCTGTTTTTT. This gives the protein CASSRGGHTGELFF.

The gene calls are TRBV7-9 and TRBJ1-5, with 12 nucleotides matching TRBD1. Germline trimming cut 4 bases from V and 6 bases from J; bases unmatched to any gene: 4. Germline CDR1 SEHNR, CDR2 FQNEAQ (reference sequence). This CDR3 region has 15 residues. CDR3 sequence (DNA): TGTGCCAGCAGCTGGGGGACAGGGGGCTTTCAGCCCCAGCATTTT. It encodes CASSWGTGGFQPQHF.

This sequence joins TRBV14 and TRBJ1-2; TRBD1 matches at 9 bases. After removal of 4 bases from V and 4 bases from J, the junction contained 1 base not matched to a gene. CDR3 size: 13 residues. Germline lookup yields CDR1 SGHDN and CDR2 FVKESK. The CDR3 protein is CASSRDRVYGYTF. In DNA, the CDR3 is TGTGCCAGCAGCCGGGACAGGGTCTATGGCTACACCTTC.